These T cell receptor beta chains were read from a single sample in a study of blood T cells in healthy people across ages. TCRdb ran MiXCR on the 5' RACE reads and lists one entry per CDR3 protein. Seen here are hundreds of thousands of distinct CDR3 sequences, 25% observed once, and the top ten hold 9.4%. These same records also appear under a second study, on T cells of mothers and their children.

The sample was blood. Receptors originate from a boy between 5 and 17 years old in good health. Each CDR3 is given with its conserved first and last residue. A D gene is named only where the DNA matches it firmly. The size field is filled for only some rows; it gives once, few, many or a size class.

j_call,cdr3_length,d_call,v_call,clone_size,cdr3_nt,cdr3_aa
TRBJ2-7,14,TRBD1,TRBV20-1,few,TGCAGTGCAACAGGGGGCGCTGAGAACTACGAGCAGTACTTC,CSATGGAENYEQYF
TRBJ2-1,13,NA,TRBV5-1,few,TGCGCCAGCAGCTTGGTAGGGTTTGGTGAGCAGTTCTTC,CASSLVGFGEQFF
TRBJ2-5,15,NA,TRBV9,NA,TGTGCCAGCAGCCCGAGGGGCAGGGGATCTGAGACCCAGTACTTC,CASSPRGRGSETQYF
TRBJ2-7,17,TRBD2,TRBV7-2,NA,TGTGCCAGCAGCTTCGGAACTAGCGGGATTCCAACCTACGAGCAGTACTTC,CASSFGTSGIPTYEQYF
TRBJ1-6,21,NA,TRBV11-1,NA,TGTGCCAGCAGCTTAAAGGGGACGAAACCCTACGTAGGGTCCTATAATTCACCCCTCCACTTT,CASSLKGTKPYVGSYNSPLHF
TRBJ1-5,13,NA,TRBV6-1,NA,TGTGCCAGCCGGAAGGAGGGCGACCAGCCCCAGCATTTT,CASRKEGDQPQHF
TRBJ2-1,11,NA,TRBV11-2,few,TGTGCCAGCAGCCTCAACGAGACCCAGCACTTC,CASSLNETQHF
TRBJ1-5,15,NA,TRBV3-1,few,TGTGCCAGCAGCCAAGGTAGTGGGGGCAATCAGCCCCAGCATTTT,CASSQGSGGNQPQHF
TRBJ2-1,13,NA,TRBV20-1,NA,TGCAGTGCCCCATCTCAGGGGGGGAATGAGCAGTTCTTC,CSAPSQGGNEQFF
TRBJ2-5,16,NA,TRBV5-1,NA,TGCGCCAGCAGCTTAAGGGGGAGTGCGTCCGGAGAGACCCAGTACTTC,CASSLRGSASGETQYF
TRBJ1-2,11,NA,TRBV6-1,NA,TGTGCCAGCAGGCCAGCCTATGGCTACACCTTC,CASRPAYGYTF
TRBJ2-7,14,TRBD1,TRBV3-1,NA,TGTGCCAGCAGCCAAGGACAGGGGCTTTACGAGCAGTACTTC,CASSQGQGLYEQYF
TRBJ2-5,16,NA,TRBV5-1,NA,TGCGCCAGCAGCTTGGCTAACGGGAGAGGGGAAGAGACCCAGTACTTC,CASSLANGRGEETQYF
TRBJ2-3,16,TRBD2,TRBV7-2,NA,TGTGCCAGCAGCTTATCGGGACTAGCAGTCACAGATACGCAGTATTTT,CASSLSGLAVTDTQYF
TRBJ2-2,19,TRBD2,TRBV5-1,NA,TGCGCCAGCAGCTCCCCCGGGACTAGCGGGAGTAAGAAAACCGGGGAGCTGTTTTTT,CASSSPGTSGSKKTGELFF
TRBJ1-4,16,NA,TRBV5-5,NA,TGTGCCAGCAGCTTGGGTTTTTGGGGGGCGCGTGAAAAACTGTTTTTT,CASSLGFWGAREKLFF
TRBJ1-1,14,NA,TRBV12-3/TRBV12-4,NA,TGTGCCAGCAGCCACACCAGTGGGGGCACTGAAGCTTTCTTT,CASSHTSGGTEAFF
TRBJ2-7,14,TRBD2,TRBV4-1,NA,TGCGCCAGCAGCGTACTAGCGGGAGGGCTCGAGCAGTACTTC,CASSVLAGGLEQYF
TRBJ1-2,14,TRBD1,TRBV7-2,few,TGTGCCAGCAGCTTAGCCAGGGGGGACTATGGCTACACCTTC,CASSLARGDYGYTF
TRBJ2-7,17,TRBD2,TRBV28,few,TGTGCCAGCAGTCCTCCGAGGGGTACTAGCGGGAGTTACGAGCAGTACTTC,CASSPPRGTSGSYEQYF
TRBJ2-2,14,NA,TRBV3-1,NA,TGTGCCAGCAGCCGAGGGCCCCTCACCGGGGAGCTGTTTTTT,CASSRGPLTGELFF
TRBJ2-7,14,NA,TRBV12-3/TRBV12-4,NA,TGTGCCAGCAGTGCCGGACTATCTCACTACGAGCAGTACTTC,CASSAGLSHYEQYF
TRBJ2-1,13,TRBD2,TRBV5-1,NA,TGCGCCAGCAAAAGCGGGGCATACAATGAGCAGTTCTTC,CASKSGAYNEQFF
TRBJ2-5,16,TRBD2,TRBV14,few,TGTGCCAGCAGCCAAGATCTAGCGGGGAGCCAAGAGACCCAGTACTTC,CASSQDLAGSQETQYF
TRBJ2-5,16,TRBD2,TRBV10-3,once,TGTGCCATCAGTGTTGGCGGGGGGGCCTTGGAAGAGACCCAGTACTTC,CAISVGGGALEETQYF